Presented here are 27 T cell receptor beta chains from one specimen sequenced in a study of cytomegalovirus exposure and HLA in healthy donors. The PCR had 60 Vbeta and 13 Jbeta primers. Method: immunoSEQ multiplex PCR; TCRdb's copy keeps in-frame clones and lacks some. In the table there are about 130,000 clones, roughly three quarters of which are singletons. The material sequenced was PBMCs. These receptors were taken from a woman in her forties in good health and CMV-seronegative.

This clone was counted once. This chain links TRBV6-5 with TRBJ2-5; weak D call: TRBD1 (6 bases). The CDR3 sequence is 14 residues long. Germline CDR1 is MNHEY and CDR2 is SVGAGI. V was clipped by 6 bases and J by 4 bases, with 15 bases between them. The CDR3 DNA reads as TGTGCCAGCAGGCCGGGACACCTACTAGAGACCCAGTACTTC. This translates into CASRPGHLLETQYF.

This clone appeared a few times. J is TRBJ2-1 and V is TRBV25-1, with TRBD2 matching over 12 bases. V was pared by 7 bases and J by 7 bases, with 8 bases of the junction left unmatched. The CDR3 spans 15 residues. Looked up from germline, CDR1 is MGHDK and CDR2 is SYGVNS. CDR3 amino acids: CASIKASGGGNEQFF. In DNA, the CDR3 is TGTGCCAGCATTAAGGCTAGCGGGGGGGGAAATGAGCAGTTCTTC.

This chain links TRBV6-1 with TRBJ2-7; TRBD1 might be the D (6 bases). The germline V gene encodes CDR1 MNHNS and CDR2 SASEGT. V was pared by 5 bases and J by 3 bases, with 11 bases between. This CDR3 region has 13 residues. Here the CDR3 DNA reads TGTGCCAGCAGTCCGGGACATTTCTACGAGCAGTACTTC. It translates to CASSPGHFYEQYF.

The chain couples TRBV11-2 to TRBJ2-2; 7 positions agree with TRBD1. The CDR3 runs to 16 residues. The V and J ends lost 6 bases and 0 bases, in that order; junction bases with no gene match: 7. The V gene's germline CDR1 is SGHAT and CDR2 FQNNGV. The CDR3 DNA sequence: TGTGCCAGCAGTTCGCCGGGACAGCCGAACACCGGGGAGCTGTTTTTT. This gives the protein CASSSPGQPNTGELFF.

The chain is built from TRBV28 and TRBJ1-1, with D unresolved. From germline, CDR1 is MDHEN and CDR2 SYDVKM. V gave up 2 bases and J gave up 4 bases, with 11 bases separating them. The CDR3 is made up of 14 amino acids. Here the CDR3 reads CASSLLGEGTEAFF. The DNA for the CDR3 is TGTGCCAGCAGTTTACTCGGAGAGGGCACTGAAGCTTTCTTT.

The chain couples TRBV2 to TRBJ2-2, with D perhaps matching TRBD1 (6 bases). V lost 3 bases to trimming and J lost 7 bases, with 18 bases between them. The germline gives CDR1 SNHLY, CDR2 FYNNEI. The CDR3 is 16 amino acids. CDR3 protein: CASSDEQGSLGGELFF. As DNA, the CDR3 is TGTGCCAGCAGTGACGAACAGGGAAGCCTCGGCGGGGAGCTGTTTTTT.

This CDR3 is CASSRQGSLGGYTF. CDR3 nucleotide sequence: TGCGCCAGCAGCCGTCAGGGATCCCTAGGTGGCTACACCTTC. The chain uses TRBV4-1 and TRBJ1-2, with a tentative D call TRBD1 (5 bases). Germline CDR1 and CDR2: MGHRA and YSYEKL. The V gene lost 4 bases and the J gene lost 7 bases, with 16 bases spanning the gap. The CDR3 runs 14 residues.

This chain links TRBV10-3 with TRBJ1-1; D call uncertain. V lost 9 bases, J lost 4 bases, and 21 bases lay in between. The CDR3 runs to 15 residues. Germline CDR1 and CDR2: ENHRY and SYGVKD. The CDR3 nucleotides are TGTGCCATACCGCCCGAGAGGGCAAAGGGCACTGAAGCTTTCTTT. Encoded protein: CAIPPERAKGTEAFF.

The chain is built from TRBV7-6 and TRBJ2-7; maybe TRBD1 (7 bases). The V gene lost 5 bases and the J gene lost 3 bases, with 17 bases spanning the gap. This CDR3 is built from 15 residues. The germline V gene encodes CDR1 SGHVS and CDR2 FNYEAQ. CDR3 sequence (DNA): TGTGCCAGCAGCCAACTTGGCGGGGACAGCTACGAGCAGTACTTC. Encoded protein: CASSQLGGDSYEQYF.

The genes are TRBV2 and TRBJ1-1; perhaps TRBD1 as D (5 bases). This CDR3 comprises 14 residues. Trimming took off 2 bases at V and 5 bases at J, with 12 bases between the two ends. Per the germline V gene, CDR1 is SNHLY and CDR2 is FYNNEI. This CDR3 reads CASSEPKGVTEAFF. The DNA of the CDR3 is TGTGCCAGCAGTGAACCGAAAGGGGTTACTGAAGCTTTCTTT.

This clone has just a few counts. The chain combines TRBV5-1 with TRBJ2-2; TRBD1 matches at 7 bases. The CDR3 totals 15 residues. CDR1 is SGHRS and CDR2 is YFSETQ in the germline V gene. With 4 bases clipped from V and 0 bases from J, the junction kept 3 bases outside the gene matches. The CDR3 nucleotides read TGCGCCAGCAGCCACGGGACAGCGAACACCGGGGAGCTGTTTTTT. It specifies CASSHGTANTGELFF.

This chain joins TRBV5-1 and TRBJ1-3, with 8 positions matching TRBD1. This CDR3 has 14 amino acids. The J segment lost 2 bases and the V segment lost 7 bases, leaving 5 bases of the junction unmatched. Germline-derived CDR1 and CDR2 are SGHRS and YFSETQ. Here the CDR3 reads CASQAGGPGNTIYF. CDR3 bases: TGCGCCAGCCAAGCAGGGGGCCCTGGAAACACCATATATTTT.

CDR3 in amino acids: CASSLGTGVQPQHF. In DNA, the CDR3 is TGTGCCAGCAGTTTAGGGACAGGGGTTCAGCCCCAGCATTTT. The genes are TRBV28 and TRBJ1-5; TRBD1 agrees at 10 bases. There are 14 residues in the CDR3. Germline-derived CDR1 and CDR2 are MDHEN and SYDVKM. Trimming cost V 2 bases and J 6 bases; bases outside gene matches: 1.

The gene calls are TRBV30 and TRBJ1-2, with D possibly being TRBD1 (5 bases). Trimming pared 0 bases from V and 7 bases from J, leaving 12 bases between. The CDR3 sequence is 13 residues long. The germline V gene encodes CDR1 GTSNPN and CDR2 SVGIG (reference sequence). The CDR3 spells CAWSVVGGGGYTF. The CDR3 coding sequence is TGTGCCTGGAGTGTAGTCGGGGGAGGTGGCTACACCTTC.

The V call is TRBV7-6, the J call TRBJ2-2, with TRBD2 matching 9 bases. Germline trimming cut 1 base from V and 0 bases from J; bases unmatched to any gene: 6. CDR3 length equals 18 residues. Germline V gene sequence: CDR1 SGHVS, CDR2 FNYEAQ. The CDR3 sequence is CASSLVRAGGSNTGELFF. The CDR3 nucleotides read TGTGCCAGCAGCTTAGTTCGAGCGGGGGGATCGAACACCGGGGAGCTGTTTTTT.

The chain uses TRBV11-2 and TRBJ1-1; maybe TRBD1 (5 bases). CDR1 and CDR2 from the germline V gene are SGHAT and FQNNGV. V was clipped by 5 bases and J by 4 bases, with 17 bases between them. The CDR3 length is 15 residues. In DNA, the CDR3 is TGTGCCAGCAGCCCCCAATGGGGGGAAATCACTGAAGCTTTCTTT. It translates to CASSPQWGEITEAFF. Full variable domain (remainder filled in from reference TRBV11-2 and TRBJ1-1): EAGVAQSPRYKIIEKRQSVAFWCNPISGHATLYWYQQILGQGPKLLIQFQNNGVVDDSQLPKDRFSAERLKGVDSTLKIQPAKLEDSAVYLCASSPQWGEITEAFFGQGTRLTVV.

The chain recombines TRBV7-9 with TRBJ2-5, with 12 bases matching TRBD2. V was pared by 5 bases and J by 4 bases, with 14 bases of the junction left unmatched. Looked up from germline, CDR1 is SEHNR and CDR2 is FQNEAQ (reference sequence). The CDR3 length is 18 residues. The CDR3 sequence: CASSARGLAGGPGETQYF. DNA of the CDR3: TGTGCCAGCAGCGCCCGCGGCCTAGCGGGGGGGCCAGGAGAGACCCAGTACTTC. Complete variable domain (other parts from reference TRBV7-9 and TRBJ2-5): DTGVSQNPRHKITKRGQNVTFRCDPISEHNRLYWYRQTLGQGPEFLTYFQNEAQLEKSRLLSDRFSAERPKGSFSTLEIQRTEQGDSAMYLCASSARGLAGGPGETQYFGPGTRLLVL.

The chain carries TRBV27 and TRBJ2-4; unclear D gene. Germline V gene sequence: CDR1 MNHEY, CDR2 SMNVEV (reference sequence). V lost 0 bases to trimming and J lost 6 bases, with 9 bases between them. This CDR3 has 14 residues. CDR3 bases: TGTGCCAGCAGTTTATCGTCACGGGTAAACATTCAGTACTTC. As protein: CASSLSSRVNIQYF.

The chain has TRBV15 and TRBJ1-1; 12 bases align to TRBD1. Germline lookup yields CDR1 LNHNV and CDR2 YYDKDF (reference sequence). The CDR3 length is 17 residues. V was pared by 3 bases and J by 2 bases, with 7 bases of the junction left unmatched. This chain's CDR3 is CATSRPPGTGGNTEAFF. CDR3 DNA: TGTGCCACCAGCAGGCCTCCCGGGACAGGGGGCAACACTGAAGCTTTCTTT.

The genes are TRBV5-4 and TRBJ2-3, with 8 bases aligning to TRBD2. Trimming removed 4 bases from V and 4 bases from J; junction bases left unmatched: 8. Germline CDR1 SGHNT, CDR2 YYREEE (reference sequence). CDR3 size: 15 residues. The CDR3 nucleotides are TGTGCCAGCAGCCCGGAAGCGGGGGTATCAGATACGCAGTATTTT. This sequence encodes CASSPEAGVSDTQYF.

The genes are TRBV5-1 and TRBJ1-1, with D perhaps TRBD1 (5 bases). V gave up 4 bases and J gave up 0 bases, with 7 bases separating them. The length of the CDR3 is 13 residues. The germline gives CDR1 SGHRS, CDR2 YFSETQ. In DNA form, the CDR3 reads TGCGCCAGCAGCCAGACAGTGAACACTGAAGCTTTCTTT. It yields the protein CASSQTVNTEAFF.

This rearrangement joins TRBV20-1 to TRBJ2-3; D gene unclear. Germline values: CDR1 DFQATT, CDR2 SNEGSKA (reference sequence). Trimming cost V 1 base and J 5 bases, with 4 bases left between them. The CDR3 totals 11 residues. The chain's CDR3 is CSARVRDTQYF. The CDR3 coding sequence is TGCAGTGCTAGAGTTAGAGATACGCAGTATTTT.

This chain uses TRBV4-3 with TRBJ2-1; 10 bases line up with TRBD1. The CDR3 totals 15 residues. J gave up 6 bases and V 2 bases, and 4 bases lay outside the gene matches. CDR1 and CDR2 from the germline V gene are LGHNA and YSLEER. This CDR3 reads CASSQRGTGVNEQFF. DNA of the CDR3: TGCGCCAGCAGCCAACGGGGGACAGGGGTCAATGAGCAGTTCTTC.

In nucleotides, the CDR3 is TGCGCCAGCACGGGCGAGGGATCAGATACGCAGTATTTT. This sequence encodes CASTGEGSDTQYF. The rearrangement joins TRBV5-1 to TRBJ2-3, with D maybe TRBD2 (5 bases). This CDR3 region has 13 residues. The germline V gene has CDR1 SGHRS and CDR2 YFSETQ. Trimming took off 6 bases at V and 4 bases at J, with 12 bases between the two ends.

V and J are TRBV2 and TRBJ2-2; D unclear. This CDR3 has 12 residues. In germline, CDR1 is SNHLY, CDR2 FYNNEI. V was trimmed by 5 bases and J by 3 bases, leaving 4 bases between them. CDR3: CASSTDTGELFF. CDR3 DNA sequence: TGTGCCAGCAGTACAGACACCGGGGAGCTGTTTTTT.

The rearrangement links TRBV2 to TRBJ2-5; D unclear. CDR3 length equals 12 residues. Germline CDR1 and CDR2: SNHLY and FYNNEI. V was shortened by 2 bases and J by 2 bases, with 3 bases between the two germline ends. The CDR3 DNA sequence: TGTGCCAGCAGTGAACAGCAAGAGACCCAGTACTTC. This codes for CASSEQQETQYF.

The V call is TRBV15, the J call TRBJ1-2; 8 nucleotides match TRBD1. There are 15 residues in the CDR3. V lost 0 bases and J lost 7; bases outside the gene matches: 7. Germline CDR1 reads LNHNV; CDR2 reads YYDKDF (reference sequence). The CDR3 sequence is CATSREVDRGAGYTF. The CDR3 coding sequence is TGTGCCACCAGCAGAGAGGTCGACAGGGGTGCTGGCTACACCTTC.